This T cell receptor beta chain is drawn from a study of blood T cell repertoires in COVID-19. As for the study in general: Whether acute or convalescent, the COVID-19 samples came from the United States, Italy and Spain.

V trimming: 4 bases; J trimming: 7 bases; junction bases outside the gene matches: 9. The CDR3 runs 16 residues. Germline lookup yields CDR1 SGHAT and CDR2 FQNNGV. Method: immunoSEQ multiplex PCR; TCRdb's copy keeps in-frame clones and lacks some. This table has approximately 410,000 clones, more than 80% appearing once. The sequenced sample consisted of peripheral blood. The clonotype was recovered from a woman in her thirties with active or convalescent COVID-19. The chain joins TRBV11-2 to TRBJ2-1; 11 nucleotides align to TRBD1. The CDR3 DNA is TGTGCCAGCAGCTCGGGGAGGGGACAGGGGGTAAATGAGCAGTTCTTC. Translating gives CASSSGRGQGVNEQFF.